These 12 T cell receptor beta chains came from one sample sequenced in a study of blood T cell repertoires in COVID-19. Clones were sequenced by immunoSEQ multiplex PCR, and TCRdb holds only the in-frame ones, with some missing. The table lists about 67,000 clones, 80% to 90% of them singletons, with about 4.3% in the top ten. Sequencing used peripheral blood. All receptors come from a man aged 45-65 years with active COVID-19.

This clone turned up a few times. The chain employs TRBV3-1 (or the pseudogene TRBV3-2) and TRBJ2-2, with 9 bases identical to TRBD1. CDR1 and CDR2 from the germline V gene are LGHDT and YNNKEL (reference sequence). CDR3 length equals 16 residues. With V trimmed by 1 base and J by 4 bases, 4 bases remained unmatched. CDR3 sequence reads: CASSQGGTGITGELFF. The DNA for the CDR3 is TGTGCCAGCAGCCAAGGGGGGACAGGGATCACCGGGGAGCTGTTTTTT.

This clone appeared once. The chain recombines TRBV7-9 with TRBJ1-4; D may be TRBD1 (6 bases). The CDR3 consists of 13 residues. Trimming removed 5 bases from V and 8 bases from J, with 12 bases in between. Germline V gene sequence: CDR1 SEHNR, CDR2 FQNEAQ (reference sequence). DNA of the CDR3: TGTGCCAGCAGCCCCCGGGACAACGAAAAACTGTTTTTT. Amino acids: CASSPRDNEKLFF.

The V and J genes are TRBV28 and TRBJ1-5; 7 bases are shared with TRBD1. After removal of 0 bases from V and 0 bases from J, the junction contained 2 bases not matched to a gene. The germline gives CDR1 MDHEN, CDR2 SYDVKM. CDR3 length: 16 amino acids. The CDR3: CASSLWTGNSNQPQHF. The CDR3, as DNA: TGTGCCAGCAGTTTATGGACAGGGAATAGCAATCAGCCCCAGCATTTT.

The CDR3, as DNA: TGTGCCAGCAGGAGGGGACTAGCGAAGGCAGAGACCCAGTACTTC. Its protein is CASRRGLAKAETQYF. V and J are TRBV27 and TRBJ2-5; 10 nucleotides align to TRBD2. This CDR3 is built from 15 residues. Germline V lookup: CDR1 MNHEY, CDR2 SMNVEV (reference sequence). With V trimmed by 6 bases and J by 4 bases, 8 bases remained unmatched.

In its sample, this clone was seen once. This chain joins TRBV9 and TRBJ1-5; TRBD1 might be the D (5 bases). CDR1 is SGDLS, CDR2 YYNGEE, per germline. The CDR3 covers 15 residues. Trimming removed 3 bases from V and 1 base from J, with 11 bases in between. CDR3 sequence (DNA): TGTGCCAGCAGCGCCACAGGTCTGAGCAATCAGCCCCAGCATTTT. Protein: CASSATGLSNQPQHF.

As concerns this clone: A much larger clone differs by one base, so this may be a read error. Other nucleotide sequences from this sample produce the same CDR3. The chain employs TRBV7-3 and TRBJ2-1; D is possibly TRBD1 (5 bases). Per the germline V gene, CDR1 is SGHTA and CDR2 is FQGTGA. The CDR3 has 13 amino acids. V was clipped by 2 bases and J by 5 bases, with 7 bases between them. The CDR3 nucleotides are TGTGCCAGCAGCTTAGACAGAGACAATGAGCAGTTCTTC. This gives the protein CASSLDRDNEQFF.

The J gene is TRBJ2-7, the V gene TRBV5-4; the match to TRBD1 covers 8 bases. Germline CDR1 SGHNT, CDR2 YYREEE (reference sequence). This CDR3 spans 15 amino acids. Germline trimming cut 2 bases from V and 6 bases from J; bases unmatched to any gene: 10. As DNA, the CDR3 is TGTGCCAGCAGCTTAGACGGACAGGGATATTCCGAGCAGTACTTC. This encodes CASSLDGQGYSEQYF.

This sequence joins TRBV24-1 and TRBJ1-2; D gene ambiguous. Germline V lookup: CDR1 KGHDR, CDR2 SFDVKD. The CDR3 has 14 residues. Trimming removed 3 bases from V and 0 bases from J, with 7 bases in between. CDR3 loop: CATSDAQANYGYTF. DNA of the CDR3: TGTGCCACCAGTGATGCCCAGGCTAACTATGGCTACACCTTC.

The chain employs TRBV5-4 and TRBJ2-5, with a weak D call TRBD1 (6 bases). The germline CDR1 and CDR2 sequences are SGHNT and YYREEE (reference sequence). Trimming removed 3 bases from V and 1 base from J, with 10 bases in between. The CDR3 is 14 amino acids. The CDR3 DNA sequence: TGTGCCAGCAGCTCCGACAGGTTCCAAGAGACCCAGTACTTC. Translating gives CASSSDRFQETQYF.

The chain has TRBV18 and TRBJ1-5; possible D gene TRBD1, 5 bases. Trimming took 2 bases from V and 0 from J, leaving 8 bases between them. The germline V gene has CDR1 KGHSH and CDR2 LQKENI. The CDR3 sequence is 15 residues long. The DNA of the CDR3 is TGTGCCAGCTCACCAATGACAGATAGCAATCAGCCCCAGCATTTT. As protein: CASSPMTDSNQPQHF.

V is TRBV5-1 and J is TRBJ2-5, with 11 positions matching TRBD1. J gave up 4 bases and V 4 bases, and 6 bases lay outside the gene matches. This CDR3 comprises 15 residues. Germline V CDR1 and CDR2: SGHRS, YFSETQ. CDR3 amino acids: CASSRGTGGRETQYF. The CDR3, as DNA: TGCGCCAGCAGCAGAGGGACAGGGGGACGAGAGACCCAGTACTTC. Filled out from reference TRBV5-1 and TRBJ2-5, the complete variable domain reads KAGVTQTPRYLIKTRGQQVTLSCSPISGHRSVSWYQQTPGQGLQFLFEYFSETQRNKGNFPGRFSGRQFSNSRSEMNVSTLELGDSALYLCASSRGTGGRETQYFGPGTRLLVL.

The chain carries TRBV7-2 and TRBJ1-1; D is undetermined. Looked up from germline, CDR1 is SGHTA and CDR2 is FQGNSA. Trimming shortened V by 0 bases and J by 6 bases, and 8 bases separated the two germline ends. The CDR3 runs to 13 residues. The CDR3 reads CASSLARRAEAFF. In nucleotides, the CDR3 is TGTGCCAGCAGCTTAGCACGGAGGGCTGAAGCTTTCTTT.